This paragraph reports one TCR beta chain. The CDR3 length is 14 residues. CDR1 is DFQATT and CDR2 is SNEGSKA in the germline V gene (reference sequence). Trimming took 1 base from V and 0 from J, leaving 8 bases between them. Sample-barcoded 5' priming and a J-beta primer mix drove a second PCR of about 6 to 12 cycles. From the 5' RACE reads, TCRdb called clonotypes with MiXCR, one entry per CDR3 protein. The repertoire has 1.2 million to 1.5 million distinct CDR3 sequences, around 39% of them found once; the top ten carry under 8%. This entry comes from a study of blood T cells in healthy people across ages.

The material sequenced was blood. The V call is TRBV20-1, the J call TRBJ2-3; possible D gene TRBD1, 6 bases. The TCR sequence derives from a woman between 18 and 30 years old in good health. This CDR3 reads CSARAGASTDTQYF. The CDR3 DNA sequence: TGCAGTGCTAGAGCAGGGGCCAGCACAGATACGCAGTATTTT.